This T cell receptor (beta chain) comes out of a study of type 1 regulatory T cells. Study in general: This in vitro CD4 product, T-allo10, is enriched for Tr1 cells and alloantigen-specific. Points from the study as a whole: Type 1 regulatory T cells had a more restricted TCR repertoire than non-type 1 regulatory T cells.

Each CDR3 protein gets one entry after TCRdb re-called the reads with MiXCR. The table has 68,000 or so distinct CDR3 sequences, approximately 47% seen once. Germline loops: CDR1 SGHNT, CDR2 YYREEE (reference sequence). The CDR3 totals 17 residues. V was cut by 4 bases and J by 5 bases, with 24 bases left in between. With respect to this clonotype: Its antigen is not known.

This sequence originates from a human donor in good health. The chain has TRBV5-4 and TRBJ1-1; D perhaps matches TRBD1 (6 bases). Material: cultured non-Tr1 T cells, either the whole culture or a sorted T cell fraction (not recorded which). CDR3 bases: TGTGCCAGCAGCCGCGGATCACAGGGAGGACGAACGACTGAAGCTTTCTTT. Translated, it gives CASSRGSQGGRTTEAFF. Complete variable domain (other parts from reference TRBV5-4 and TRBJ1-1): ETGVTQSPTHLIKTRGQQVTLRCSSQSGHNTVSWYQQALGQGPQFIFQYYREEENGRGNFPPRFSGLQFPNYSSELNVNALELDDSALYLCASSRGSQGGRTTEAFFGQGTRLTVV.